The clone carrying this T cell receptor beta chain was counted between two and nine times. This sample is drawn from a study of shared clonotypes between healthy human individuals. Produced via immunoSEQ multiplex PCR; TCRdb's table is partial and in-frame only. In the table there are about 100,000 clones, 60% to 70% of which are singletons. This CDR3 contains 16 residues. The germline V gene has CDR1 MDHEN and CDR2 SYDVKM. V lost 3 bases and J 2 bases, leaving 17 bases between the germline ends. The rearrangement joins TRBV28 to TRBJ2-7; D is undetermined. This TCR came from a man under 40 in good health. Sequencing input: memory CD8+ T cells sorted from blood. The subset is: CD45RO+ cells pooled with CCR7-negative TemRA cells. The CDR3 DNA sequence: TGTGCCAGCAGTTTTCTTGCCGGGCCTAACCCCTACGAGCAGTACTTC. Its translation: CASSFLAGPNPYEQYF.